This passage covers 21 T cell receptor beta chains from one sample sequenced in a study of T cell responses to AZD1222 COVID-19 vaccine. The assay was immunoSEQ multiplex PCR, and TCRdb's table has in-frame clones only and misses some. Altogether 95,000 to 150,000 clones are present, about 89% being singletons, with the ten largest covering under 35%. The sample in question was peripheral blood, obtained on day 0 of AZD1222 vaccination. These receptors came from an adult in good health.

This chain connects TRBV7-9 to TRBJ1-2; no definite D call. V lost 5 bases and J lost 6, with 16 bases in between. CDR1 and CDR2 from the germline V gene are SEHNR and FQNEAQ (reference sequence). CDR3 size: 14 residues. CDR3 region: CASSPGEWTNGYTF. CDR3 coding DNA: TGTGCCAGCAGCCCTGGAGAGTGGACGAATGGCTACACCTTC.

J is TRBJ2-7 and V is TRBV3-1 (or the pseudogene TRBV3-2); D ambiguous. V dropped 1 base and J dropped 6 bases, with 16 bases sitting between them. This CDR3 is built from 15 residues. Germline CDR1 reads LGHDT; CDR2 reads YNNKEL (reference sequence). CDR3: CASSQVRFGGLEQYF. The CDR3 nucleotides read TGTGCCAGCAGCCAAGTCAGGTTCGGCGGTCTCGAGCAGTACTTC.

The rearrangement links TRBV6-2 or TRBV6-3 to TRBJ1-2; possibly TRBD1 for D (6 bases). This CDR3 is built from 15 residues. The germline V gene encodes CDR1 MNHEY and CDR2 SVGEGT. Trimming left V 0 bases short and J 4 bases short, with 12 bases between. The CDR3 nucleotides read TGTGCCAGCAGTTACTCGAACAGGGCGGTCTATGGCTACACCTTC. The encoded protein is CASSYSNRAVYGYTF.

The chain carries TRBV10-3 and TRBJ1-2, with D tentatively TRBD1 (5 bases). Germline assignment: CDR1 ENHRY and CDR2 SYGVKD. The V end was cut by 10 bases, the J end by 8 bases, with 11 bases between. The CDR3 has 10 residues. CDR3 DNA: TGTGCCACCCAGGGTGAGGGCTACACCTTC. This sequence encodes CATQGEGYTF.

The chain is built from TRBV5-1 and TRBJ1-3, with 9 bases that match TRBD1. The V and J ends lost 4 bases and 4 bases, in that order; junction bases with no gene match: 3. This CDR3 has 14 residues. The germline V gene has CDR1 SGHRS and CDR2 YFSETQ. CDR3 region: CASSPGTGGNTIYF. The CDR3 DNA reads TGCGCCAGCAGCCCGGGGACAGGGGGAAACACCATATATTTT. The complete variable domain, with remaining parts taken from reference TRBV5-1 and TRBJ1-3, reads KAGVTQTPRYLIKTRGQQVTLSCSPISGHRSVSWYQQTPGQGLQFLFEYFSETQRNKGNFPGRFSGRQFSNSRSEMNVSTLELGDSALYLCASSPGTGGNTIYFGEGSWLTVV.

The J gene is TRBJ2-1, the V gene TRBV7-9; TRBD2 matches 10 bases. This CDR3 is 15 amino acids long. Germline loops: CDR1 SEHNR, CDR2 FQNEAQ (reference sequence). Losses at the gene ends were 2 bases for V and 6 bases for J; bases not matched to a gene: 4. CDR3 DNA sequence: TGTGCCAGCAGCTTATCTAGCGGGAGTCTCAATGAGCAGTTCTTC. Residues: CASSLSSGSLNEQFF.

This clone appeared once. This chain links TRBV3-1 (or the pseudogene TRBV3-2) with TRBJ2-3; D could derive from TRBD1 or TRBD2 (5 bases each). The V end was cut by 3 bases, the J end by 5 bases, with 21 bases between. The CDR3 covers 17 residues. Germline CDR1 LGHDT, CDR2 YNNKEL (reference sequence). CDR3 residues: CASSQDLQGFEGDTQYF. The CDR3 region has the DNA TGTGCCAGCAGCCAGGACCTCCAGGGTTTCGAGGGAGATACGCAGTATTTT.

This chain uses TRBV7-2 with TRBJ1-5; TRBD1 aligns across 9 bases. This CDR3 is 15 amino acids long. Trimming cost V 4 bases and J 6 bases; bases outside gene matches: 7. Germline values: CDR1 SGHTA, CDR2 FQGNSA. CDR3 sequence: CASSWGDREGQPQHF. DNA for the CDR3: TGTGCCAGCAGCTGGGGGGACAGGGAGGGTCAGCCCCAGCATTTT.

Only one count was recorded for this clone. The chain has TRBV9 and TRBJ1-4, with D unresolved. Germline values: CDR1 SGDLS, CDR2 YYNGEE. Trimming left V 3 bases short and J 0 bases short, with 9 bases between. CDR3 length: 15 amino acids. DNA of the CDR3: TGTGCCAGCAGCGCCAACAGTGCAACTAATGAAAAACTGTTTTTT. Its translation is CASSANSATNEKLFF.

The J gene is TRBJ1-1, the V gene TRBV5-1, with 8 positions matching TRBD1. The V segment lost 7 bases and the J segment 0 bases; nucleotides outside the gene matches: 5. The CDR3 contains 14 residues. Germline V lookup: CDR1 SGHRS, CDR2 YFSETQ. Here the CDR3 reads CASGTGTMNTEAFF. The CDR3 DNA reads TGCGCCAGCGGGACAGGAACTATGAACACTGAAGCTTTCTTT.

Details on this clone: One end of the junction is discordant with germline, which a read error may explain. The genes are TRBV10-3 and TRBJ2-4, with TRBD2 matching over 8 bases. The CDR3 has 14 amino acids. Germline CDR1 is ENHRY and CDR2 is SYGVKD. CDR3 amino acids: CAISESSAGVSSRF. For the CDR3, the DNA is TGTGCCATCAGTGAGTCCTCAGCGGGAGTTTCCAGTAGGTTC.

A few counts support this clone. The V call is TRBV5-3, the J call TRBJ1-4, with D possibly being TRBD1 (6 bases). TRBV5-3 is flagged as an ORF with uncertain function. Trimming took 2 bases from V and 8 from J, leaving 19 bases between them. This CDR3 is 16 amino acids long. The CDR3 region is CARSLPMGTQGEKLFF. The CDR3 nucleotides read TGTGCCAGAAGCTTACCGATGGGGACCCAGGGGGAAAAACTGTTTTTT.

This chain connects TRBV2 to TRBJ1-5, with D perhaps TRBD1 (5 bases). V lost 4 bases and J 4 bases, leaving 8 bases between the germline ends. The CDR3 totals 13 residues. The V gene's germline CDR1 is SNHLY and CDR2 FYNNEI. The CDR3 is CASSGQLNQPQHF. The DNA for the CDR3 is TGTGCCAGCAGTGGACAGCTAAATCAGCCCCAGCATTTT.

This clone was detected a few times. This chain joins TRBV5-1 and TRBJ1-2; 9 bases map to TRBD1. Unmatched junction bases numbered 0, after V lost 0 bases and J lost 3 bases. Germline lookup yields CDR1 SGHRS and CDR2 YFSETQ. This CDR3 is 14 amino acids long. CDR3: CASSLGDRDYGYTF. CDR3 coding DNA: TGCGCCAGCAGCTTGGGGGACAGGGACTATGGCTACACCTTC.

The chain has TRBV5-1 and TRBJ1-1; TRBD1 aligns across 11 bases. The ends lost 5 bases at V and 8 bases at J; junction bases unmatched: 14. Germline loops: CDR1 SGHRS, CDR2 YFSETQ. The CDR3 loop spans 16 amino acids. The CDR3 reads CASSFSQGQGVPEAFF. The CDR3 bases are TGCGCCAGCAGTTTCTCGCAGGGACAGGGGGTTCCAGAAGCTTTCTTT.

The chain recombines TRBV2 with TRBJ1-1, with D possibly being TRBD1 (6 bases). In germline, CDR1 is SNHLY, CDR2 FYNNEI. Trimming took off 6 bases at V and 2 bases at J, with 16 bases between the two ends. The CDR3 totals 15 residues. The CDR3 sequence: CASRWTETGNTEAFF. CDR3 DNA sequence: TGTGCCAGCAGGTGGACAGAAACAGGAAACACTGAAGCTTTCTTT.

The chain employs TRBV29-1 and TRBJ1-5; D is possibly TRBD1 (6 bases). The length of the CDR3 is 13 residues. V was cut by 7 bases and J by 11 bases, with 21 bases left in between. Germline assignment: CDR1 SQVTM and CDR2 ANQGSEA. In DNA, the CDR3 is TGCAGCGCCCGGACAGACTTTCTTTCTTCCCAGCATTTT. Encoded protein: CSARTDFLSSQHF.

The V gene is TRBV30, the J gene TRBJ1-5; perhaps TRBD1 as D (5 bases). There are 15 residues in the CDR3. In germline, CDR1 is GTSNPN, CDR2 SVGIG (reference sequence). V was clipped by 0 bases and J by 4 bases, with 13 bases between them. CDR3 DNA sequence: TGTGCCTGGAGTGTGGGGGGAAGTCGAAATCAGCCCCAGCATTTT. Protein: CAWSVGGSRNQPQHF. The full variable domain, with the rest looked up from reference TRBV30 and TRBJ1-5, is SQTIHQWPATLVQPVGSPLSLECTVEGTSNPNLYWYRQAAGRGLQLLFYSVGIGQISSEVPQNLSASRPQDRQFILSSKKLLLSDSGFYLCAWSVGGSRNQPQHFGDGTRLSIL.

This clone was counted once. CDR3 protein: CASSQGQAGTDTQYF. The DNA for the CDR3 is TGCGCCAGCAGCCAAGGACAGGCCGGCACAGATACGCAGTATTTT. The chain employs TRBV4-1 and TRBJ2-3, with a tentative D call TRBD1 (6 bases). The CDR3 has 15 amino acids. V lost 1 base and J 1 base, leaving 9 bases between the germline ends. Germline V gives CDR1 MGHRA, CDR2 YSYEKL.

A remark on this clone: This same CDR3 is encoded by further DNA sequences in the sample. The chain uses TRBV7-9 and TRBJ1-4; D not certain. Trimming took off 3 bases at V and 8 bases at J, with 4 bases between the two ends. The CDR3 totals 11 residues. Germline CDR1 is SEHNR and CDR2 is FQNEAQ (reference sequence). CDR3 in DNA: TGTGCCAGCAGCTTTGGCGAAAAACTGTTTTTT. It encodes CASSFGEKLFF.

The chain employs TRBV2 and TRBJ1-5; 11 nucleotides align to TRBD1. V shed 6 bases and J 7 bases; nucleotides not matched to a gene: 5. The V gene's germline CDR1 is SNHLY and CDR2 FYNNEI. This CDR3 is 14 amino acids long. CDR3 sequence: CASSIGTGGQPQHF. The CDR3 region has the DNA TGTGCCAGCAGCATAGGGACAGGGGGACAGCCCCAGCATTTT.